This is a list of T cell receptor beta chains from one sample in a study of shared clonotypes between healthy human individuals. The data were produced by immunoSEQ multiplex PCR, yet TCRdb's version contains in-frame clones alone and is incomplete. The sample records fewer than 850,000 clones, about 96% being singletons. Material: naive CD8+ T cells sorted from blood. Source of these receptors: a man younger than 40 in good health. CDR3s include the opening cysteine and the closing phenylalanine or tryptophan. The order of the fields is D gene, J gene, clone size, V gene, CDR3 DNA, CDR3 protein. D genes are given only for firm matches. Size values are once, few and many counts, or a class for expanded clones, and some rows have none.

d_call: TRBD1
j_call: TRBJ2-7
clone_size: few
v_call: TRBV14
cdr3_nt: TGTGCCAGCCATAACCAGGGGGATACCTACGAGCAGTACTTC
cdr3_aa: CASHNQGDTYEQYF

d_call: -
j_call: TRBJ2-5
clone_size: -
v_call: TRBV27
cdr3_nt: TGTGCCAGCAGTTTATTGGCAAACCAAGAGACCCAGTACTTC
cdr3_aa: CASSLLANQETQYF

d_call: -
j_call: TRBJ2-5
clone_size: -
v_call: TRBV28
cdr3_nt: TGTGCCAGCAGTTTCTGGGGGGCGGCGGAGACCCAGTACTTC
cdr3_aa: CASSFWGAAETQYF

d_call: TRBD1
j_call: TRBJ1-5
clone_size: once
v_call: TRBV7-2
cdr3_nt: TGTGCCAGCACCGAGACAGGGCTTGGGCAGCCCCAGCATTTT
cdr3_aa: CASTETGLGQPQHF

d_call: -
j_call: TRBJ2-7
clone_size: once
v_call: TRBV19
cdr3_nt: TGTGCCAGTAGCCCAGACTCCTACGAGCAGTACTTC
cdr3_aa: CASSPDSYEQYF

d_call: -
j_call: TRBJ2-5
clone_size: -
v_call: TRBV9
cdr3_nt: TGTGCCAGCAGCAGACTAGGGGGGCGAGAGACCCAGTACTTC
cdr3_aa: CASSRLGGRETQYF

d_call: -
j_call: TRBJ1-2
clone_size: -
v_call: TRBV2
cdr3_nt: TGTGCCAGCATCCCACTACCGGGGGCTAACTATGGCTACACCTTC
cdr3_aa: CASIPLPGANYGYTF

d_call: -
j_call: TRBJ2-3
clone_size: once
v_call: TRBV5-6
cdr3_nt: TGTGCCAGCAGCTTGGGGGGGAGCCCAGATACGCAGTATTTT
cdr3_aa: CASSLGGSPDTQYF

d_call: -
j_call: TRBJ2-1
clone_size: -
v_call: TRBV7-2
cdr3_nt: TGTGCCAGCAGCTTCAGTCTACGTGAGCAGTTCTTC
cdr3_aa: CASSFSLREQFF

d_call: TRBD1
j_call: TRBJ1-1
clone_size: once
v_call: TRBV9
cdr3_nt: TGTGCCAGCAGCACTACTCCGGGACAGCTGATGAACACTGAAGCTTTCTTT
cdr3_aa: CASSTTPGQLMNTEAFF

d_call: -
j_call: TRBJ2-3
clone_size: -
v_call: TRBV11-2
cdr3_nt: TGTGCCAGCAGCGAAGCTCCCACAGATACGCAGTATTTT
cdr3_aa: CASSEAPTDTQYF

d_call: -
j_call: TRBJ2-7
clone_size: -
v_call: TRBV27
cdr3_nt: TGTGCCAGCAGTTTCATCCCCGGGACAAGGTTGCGCGAGCAGTACTTC
cdr3_aa: CASSFIPGTRLREQYF

d_call: -
j_call: TRBJ2-1
clone_size: -
v_call: TRBV28
cdr3_nt: TGTGCCAGCAGTTTCGGCTTGGGGGGTGAGCAGTTCTTC
cdr3_aa: CASSFGLGGEQFF

d_call: TRBD2
j_call: TRBJ2-1
clone_size: -
v_call: TRBV19
cdr3_nt: TGTGCCAGTAGTAACGTACTAGCGGGCTTCAATGAGCAGTTCTTC
cdr3_aa: CASSNVLAGFNEQFF

d_call: -
j_call: TRBJ2-7
clone_size: -
v_call: TRBV4-3
cdr3_nt: TGCGCCAGCAGCGTATACAGGGCCTCCTACGAGCAGTACTTC
cdr3_aa: CASSVYRASYEQYF

d_call: TRBD1
j_call: TRBJ1-5
clone_size: -
v_call: TRBV7-9
cdr3_nt: TGTGCCAGCAGCCCGCACTCAGGGGGGGCCAATCAGCCCCAGCATTTT
cdr3_aa: CASSPHSGGANQPQHF

d_call: -
j_call: TRBJ1-1
clone_size: -
v_call: TRBV19
cdr3_nt: TGTGCCAGTAGTACCGCAAGGGGAGGGAACACTGAAGCTTTCTTT
cdr3_aa: CASSTARGGNTEAFF

d_call: -
j_call: TRBJ1-4
clone_size: -
v_call: TRBV5-6
cdr3_nt: TGTGCCAGCAGCGGAACCGGGACCCCTGGGAAACTGTTTTTT
cdr3_aa: CASSGTGTPGKLFF

d_call: -
j_call: TRBJ2-5
clone_size: -
v_call: TRBV6-6
cdr3_nt: TGTGCCAGCGGGACGGTTCAAGAGACCCAGTACTTC
cdr3_aa: CASGTVQETQYF

d_call: -
j_call: TRBJ2-7
clone_size: -
v_call: TRBV21-1
cdr3_nt: TGTGCCAGCAGCAAACCGGGCCCCGGGGCTAGCGGTCCCTACGAGCAGTACTTC
cdr3_aa: CASSKPGPGASGPYEQYF

d_call: -
j_call: TRBJ1-1
clone_size: -
v_call: TRBV7-8
cdr3_nt: TGTGCCAGCAGCCGATTGATGGGTATGAACACTGAAGCTTTCTTT
cdr3_aa: CASSRLMGMNTEAFF

d_call: TRBD2
j_call: TRBJ2-1
clone_size: -
v_call: TRBV19
cdr3_nt: TGTGCCAGTAGTAGAGCGGGAAGCTCCTACAATGAGCAGTTCTTC
cdr3_aa: CASSRAGSSYNEQFF

d_call: -
j_call: TRBJ1-1
clone_size: -
v_call: TRBV27
cdr3_nt: TGTGCCAGCAGTAGAATGAACACTGAAGCTTTCTTT
cdr3_aa: CASSRMNTEAFF

d_call: TRBD2
j_call: TRBJ2-7
clone_size: -
v_call: TRBV28
cdr3_nt: TGTGCCAGCAGTTCAGACTACGGGACTAAAGGATACGAGCAGTACTTC
cdr3_aa: CASSSDYGTKGYEQYF

d_call: TRBD2
j_call: TRBJ2-1
clone_size: -
v_call: TRBV4-1
cdr3_nt: TGCGCCAGCAGCCAAGGGAGGCGGACTAGCTTCCCTGAGCAGTTCTTC
cdr3_aa: CASSQGRRTSFPEQFF

d_call: TRBD1
j_call: TRBJ2-7
clone_size: -
v_call: TRBV27
cdr3_nt: TGTGCCAGCAGTTCGCCGACAGGGGGCCACTACGAGCAGTACTTC
cdr3_aa: CASSSPTGGHYEQYF

d_call: TRBD2
j_call: TRBJ2-1
clone_size: -
v_call: TRBV14
cdr3_nt: TGTGCCAGCAGCCTAGCGGGAGGGGGCGAGCAGTTCTTC
cdr3_aa: CASSLAGGGEQFF

d_call: -
j_call: TRBJ2-7
clone_size: -
v_call: TRBV6-5
cdr3_nt: TGTGCCAGCAGACCCTCGGACACTCCCTTTTACGAGCAGTACTTC
cdr3_aa: CASRPSDTPFYEQYF

d_call: -
j_call: TRBJ2-1
clone_size: -
v_call: TRBV27
cdr3_nt: TGTGCCAGCAGCCCCTCCGGGAGTATCTATGAGCAGTTCTTC
cdr3_aa: CASSPSGSIYEQFF

d_call: -
j_call: TRBJ2-1
clone_size: -
v_call: TRBV27
cdr3_nt: TGTGCCAGCAGTTTAGGAGCGACCGCCTACAATGAGCAGTTCTTC
cdr3_aa: CASSLGATAYNEQFF

d_call: TRBD1
j_call: TRBJ2-7
clone_size: -
v_call: TRBV19
cdr3_nt: TGTGCCAGTAGTATGAGACAGGGGTACGAGCAGTACTTC
cdr3_aa: CASSMRQGYEQYF

d_call: TRBD1
j_call: TRBJ2-7
clone_size: -
v_call: TRBV11-2
cdr3_nt: TGTGCCAGCAGCCTGACAGGGACCCACTACGAGCAGTACTTC
cdr3_aa: CASSLTGTHYEQYF

d_call: -
j_call: TRBJ2-1
clone_size: -
v_call: TRBV29-1
cdr3_nt: TGCAGCGCCGAGATAACCGGGACAATCATCCCGCGGAATGAGCAGTTCTTC
cdr3_aa: CSAEITGTIIPRNEQFF